Below are 32 T cell receptor beta chains sequenced from a single sample in a study of cytomegalovirus exposure and HLA in healthy donors. PCR involved 60 Vbeta and 13 Jbeta primers. The protocol was immunoSEQ multiplex PCR, while the TCRdb copy is restricted to in-frame clones and leaves out a portion. The sample lists fewer than 200,000 clones, roughly 77% occurring once. The sample taken for sequencing was PBMCs. The receptors here all came from a woman aged 40-49 years in good health and CMV-seropositive.

This sequence joins TRBV5-5 and TRBJ2-2; 12 bases are shared with TRBD1. The CDR3 runs 16 residues. Germline CDR1 reads SGHKS; CDR2 reads YYEKEE (reference sequence). J was trimmed by 6 bases and V by 1 base; bases with no gene match: 4. The CDR3 nucleotides read TGTGCCAGCAGCTTGCCCGGGACAGGGGGCTCCGGGGAGCTGTTTTTT. Its protein product is CASSLPGTGGSGELFF.

This chain uses TRBV6-1 with TRBJ2-7; the D is unclear. CDR3 size: 15 residues. Trimming cost V 0 bases and J 0 bases, with 9 bases left between them. Germline loops: CDR1 MNHNS, CDR2 SASEGT. CDR3 region: CASSEAKRSSYEQYF. CDR3 nucleotides: TGTGCCAGCAGTGAAGCTAAACGGAGCTCCTACGAGCAGTACTTC.

The chain recombines TRBV10-2 with TRBJ2-2; 8 nucleotides align to TRBD1. The V gene's germline CDR1 is WSHSY and CDR2 SAAADI. The CDR3 is made up of 16 amino acids. The ends lost 3 bases at V and 2 bases at J; junction bases unmatched: 5. CDR3 sequence: CASSDYGQGNTGELFF. DNA of the CDR3: TGCGCCAGCAGTGATTATGGACAGGGTAACACCGGGGAGCTGTTTTTT.

This sequence joins TRBV7-9 and TRBJ2-5, with 10 bases matching TRBD2. The end of the DNA fits TRBJ2-7 better, so the J call may be wrong. The CDR3 has 15 amino acids. Germline CDR1 is SEHNR and CDR2 is FQNEAQ (reference sequence). CDR3 DNA sequence: TGTGCCAGCAGCTCCGGGACTAGCGTTGCCTACGAGCAGTACTTC. Its translation is CASSSGTSVAYEQYF.

The chain employs TRBV19 and TRBJ2-2, with D unresolved. CDR1 is LNHDA, CDR2 SQIVND, per germline (reference sequence). The length of the CDR3 is 14 residues. V shed 1 base and J shed 2 bases, with 5 bases lying between them. The CDR3 loop is CASSIGSNTGELFF. The CDR3 coding sequence is TGTGCCAGTAGTATAGGTAGTAACACCGGGGAGCTGTTTTTT.

The gene calls are TRBV19 and TRBJ2-6; D ambiguous. Trimming stripped 1 base from V and 0 bases from J, with 4 bases between. The CDR3 covers 15 residues. CDR1 and CDR2 from the germline V gene are LNHDA and SQIVND (reference sequence). The CDR3 sequence is CASSIVFSGANVLTF. Written as DNA, the CDR3 is TGTGCCAGTAGTATAGTCTTCTCTGGGGCCAACGTCCTGACTTTC.

This chain uses TRBV27 with TRBJ2-2; a possible D gene is TRBD2 (6 bases). This CDR3 is built from 15 residues. V was clipped by 5 bases and J by 6 bases, with 16 bases between them. Germline V gives CDR1 MNHEY, CDR2 SMNVEV (reference sequence). CDR3 amino acids: CASSPRDLTPGELFF. The CDR3 nucleotides read TGTGCCAGCAGTCCCCGGGACTTGACCCCCGGGGAGCTGTTTTTT.

The V gene is TRBV5-1, the J gene TRBJ2-5; 13 bases map to TRBD2. The J call is in doubt because the DNA end fits TRBJ2-7 better. The CDR3 runs to 14 residues. Germline loops: CDR1 SGHRS, CDR2 YFSETQ. The CDR3 sequence: CASSTGLAGDEQYF. CDR3 coding DNA: TGCGCCAGCAGCACCGGACTAGCGGGAGACGAGCAGTACTTC.

The genes are TRBV7-8 and TRBJ2-7; D may be TRBD1 (6 bases). V was cut by 3 bases and J by 4 bases, with 10 bases left in between. The CDR3 totals 13 residues. CDR1 and CDR2 (germline): SGHVS, FQNEAQ. The CDR3 bases are TGTGCCAGCAGCTTGGATACAGGGTACGAGCAGTACTTC. As protein: CASSLDTGYEQYF.

The chain combines TRBV30 with TRBJ1-6; no firm D call. The CDR3 runs 13 residues. Trimming left V 0 bases short and J 11 bases short, with 11 bases between. CDR1 is GTSNPN and CDR2 is SVGIG in the germline V gene (reference sequence). The CDR3 nucleotides read TGTGCCTGGAGTGTACTGGAGGGAACACCCCTCCACTTT. Translation: CAWSVLEGTPLHF.

The genes are TRBV4-2 and TRBJ2-1, with 14 bases matching TRBD2. V dropped 0 bases and J dropped 7; count of bases not matched to a gene: 5. The CDR3 contains 17 residues. Germline V gene data show CDR1 as LGHNA and CDR2 as YNFKEQ. CDR3 DNA: TGTGCCAGCAGCCAAGATAAGGGACTAGCGGGAGAAAATGAGCAGTTCTTC. Residues: CASSQDKGLAGENEQFF.

This clone was seen a handful of times. This sequence joins TRBV18 and TRBJ2-1; 7 bases are shared with TRBD1. The CDR3 length is 14 residues. Per germline, CDR1 KGHSH and CDR2 LQKENI. V was pared by 1 base and J by 8 bases, with 5 bases of the junction left unmatched. The CDR3 reads CASSPRQGSDEQFF. The CDR3 DNA is TGTGCCAGCTCACCACGACAGGGTTCGGATGAGCAGTTCTTC. The full variable domain, its missing parts supplied by reference TRBV18 and TRBJ2-1, is NAGVMQNPRHLVRRRGQEARLRCSPMKGHSHVYWYRQLPEEGLKFMVYLQKENIIDESGMPKERFSAEFPKEGPSILRIQQVVRGDSAAYFCASSPRQGSDEQFFGPGTRLTVL.

This rearrangement joins TRBV5-1 to TRBJ1-2; D not certain. Germline V gene sequence: CDR1 SGHRS, CDR2 YFSETQ. V shed 3 bases and J shed 4 bases, with 13 bases lying between them. The CDR3 runs 14 residues. CDR3 sequence: CASSSGIYSYGYTF. Written as DNA, the CDR3 is TGCGCCAGCAGCTCAGGTATTTACTCCTATGGCTACACCTTC. The full variable domain, in which reference TRBV5-1 and TRBJ1-2 provide the parts outside the CDR3, is KAGVTQTPRYLIKTRGQQVTLSCSPISGHRSVSWYQQTPGQGLQFLFEYFSETQRNKGNFPGRFSGRQFSNSRSEMNVSTLELGDSALYLCASSSGIYSYGYTFGSGTRLTVV.

The rearrangement joins TRBV19 to TRBJ2-2; tentatively, D is TRBD2 (6 bases). In germline, CDR1 is LNHDA, CDR2 SQIVND (reference sequence). V lost 4 bases and J 1 base, leaving 10 bases between the germline ends. The CDR3 has 15 amino acids. The CDR3 nucleotides read TGTGCCAGTAGTACGCTAGCGCGGAACACCGGGGAGCTGTTTTTT. As protein: CASSTLARNTGELFF.

This clone was counted only a few times. The chain carries TRBV6-1 and TRBJ2-1; 11 bases line up with TRBD2. Losses at the gene ends were 6 bases for V and 6 bases for J; bases not matched to a gene: 1. Looked up from germline, CDR1 is MNHNS and CDR2 is SASEGT. The CDR3 spans 13 residues. In DNA, the CDR3 is TGTGCCAGCAGGACTAGCGGGATCAATGAGCAGTTCTTC. Its translation: CASRTSGINEQFF.

The V call is TRBV30, the J call TRBJ1-2, with TRBD1 matching 7 bases. The CDR3 is 13 residues long. J lost 5 bases, V lost 2 bases, and 5 bases had no gene match. Germline-derived CDR1 and CDR2 are GTSNPN and SVGIG (reference sequence). The CDR3 is CAWSRQGQYGYTF. The CDR3 nucleotides are TGTGCCTGGAGTAGACAGGGTCAATATGGCTACACCTTC.

The chain uses TRBV7-8 and TRBJ2-3; TRBD2 aligns across 7 bases. The CDR3 totals 13 residues. Per the germline V gene, CDR1 is SGHVS and CDR2 is FQNEAQ. The V gene end was trimmed by 8 bases and the J gene end by 3 bases; junction bases not matched to a gene: 5. CDR3 amino acids: CASGVGGTDTQYF. The CDR3 nucleotides read TGTGCCAGCGGCGTGGGAGGGACAGATACGCAGTATTTT.

This chain links TRBV4-1 with TRBJ2-4; weak D call: TRBD2 (7 bases). Germline V gives CDR1 MGHRA, CDR2 YSYEKL. CDR3 length equals 14 residues. The V end lost 0 bases, the J end lost 11 bases, and 14 bases lay between the germline ends. CDR3 nucleotides: TGCGCCAGCAGCCAAGATCGAGGGGGGGTCCTTCAGTACTTC. It is translated as CASSQDRGGVLQYF.

This chain links TRBV7-9 with TRBJ2-1; 7 positions agree with TRBD1. V shed 5 bases and J 7 bases; nucleotides not matched to a gene: 11. Germline values: CDR1 SEHNR, CDR2 FQNEAQ (reference sequence). This CDR3 comprises 15 residues. The CDR3 region is CASSIDREGWNEQFF. The CDR3 bases are TGTGCCAGCAGCATAGACAGGGAAGGTTGGAATGAGCAGTTCTTC.

This clone showed up just a few times. The J gene is TRBJ1-1, the V gene TRBV5-6; TRBD1 matches 8 bases. The V segment lost 0 bases and the J segment 7 bases; nucleotides outside the gene matches: 2. The germline V gene encodes CDR1 SGHDT and CDR2 YYEEEE. This CDR3 contains 13 residues. The CDR3 reads CASSLVTGGEAFF. The CDR3 DNA follows: TGTGCCAGCAGCTTGGTAACAGGGGGTGAAGCTTTCTTT. Full variable domain (missing parts from reference TRBV5-6 and TRBJ1-1): DAGVTQSPTHLIKTRGQQVTLRCSPKSGHDTVSWYQQALGQGPQFIFQYYEEEERQRGNFPDRFSGHQFPNYSSELNVNALLLGDSALYLCASSLVTGGEAFFGQGTRLTVV.

V and J are TRBV19 and TRBJ2-1, with 11 bases that match TRBD2. The germline V gene encodes CDR1 LNHDA and CDR2 SQIVND (reference sequence). This CDR3 comprises 15 residues. The junction had 5 bases not matched to a gene; V was cut back by 6 bases and J by 4 bases. CDR3 DNA sequence: TGTGCCAGTAGGCCACTAGCGGGGGAATACAATGAGCAGTTCTTC. Its translation: CASRPLAGEYNEQFF.

The chain carries TRBV5-4 and TRBJ2-7, with TRBD2 as a possible D gene (7 bases). Between the trimmed V and J ends, which lost 2 bases and 6 bases, there was a span of 18 bases. Germline V CDR1 and CDR2: SGHNT, YYREEE (reference sequence). The CDR3 consists of 15 residues. The CDR3 spells CASSLDGGRQSEQYF. CDR3 nucleotide sequence: TGTGCCAGCAGCTTAGACGGGGGGCGCCAAAGCGAGCAGTACTTC.

This clone was counted between two and nine times. The chain uses TRBV6-6 and TRBJ1-4, with 8 bases fitting TRBD1. This CDR3 contains 12 residues. With 11 bases clipped from V and 4 bases from J, the junction kept 3 bases outside the gene matches. Germline loops: CDR1 MNHNY, CDR2 SVGAGI (reference sequence). CDR3 amino acids: CAVGQGNEKLFF. The DNA of the CDR3 is TGTGCCGTCGGACAGGGTAATGAAAAACTGTTTTTT.

The chain employs TRBV29-1 and TRBJ2-1; tentatively, D is TRBD2 (7 bases). Trimming shortened V by 2 bases and J by 8 bases, and 22 bases separated the two germline ends. CDR3 length: 16 residues. Germline V gene data show CDR1 as SQVTM and CDR2 as ANQGSEA. CDR3: CSVESWGGAAGDEQFF. For the CDR3, the DNA is TGCAGCGTTGAATCCTGGGGGGGGGCCGCGGGGGATGAGCAGTTCTTC.

The V gene is TRBV5-4, the J gene TRBJ2-7; TRBD2 matches 9 bases. The J segment lost 4 bases and the V segment lost 0 bases, leaving 2 bases of the junction unmatched. The CDR3 spans 14 residues. CDR1 is SGHNT and CDR2 is YYREEE in the germline V gene (reference sequence). CDR3 nucleotides: TGTGCCAGCAGCTTGGGAGCGGGGGGATACGAGCAGTACTTC. Protein sequence: CASSLGAGGYEQYF.

This chain uses TRBV27 with TRBJ2-7; 8 bases match TRBD1. Germline lookup yields CDR1 MNHEY and CDR2 SMNVEV (reference sequence). V lost 2 bases to trimming and J lost 1 base; unmatched junction nucleotides: 1. The CDR3 totals 14 residues. The CDR3 coding sequence is TGTGCCAGCAGTTTAAGGACAGGGTCCTACGAGCAGTACTTC. As protein: CASSLRTGSYEQYF.

The chain has TRBV7-2 and TRBJ1-1; a weak D match, TRBD1 (5 bases). Germline CDR1 is SGHTA and CDR2 is FQGNSA. Between the trimmed V and J ends, which lost 3 bases and 1 base, there was a span of 12 bases. CDR3 size: 15 residues. The CDR3 DNA sequence: TGTGCCAGCAGCTTGGTAAGGGGCCGGAACACTGAAGCTTTCTTT. Residues: CASSLVRGRNTEAFF. Full variable domain (missing parts from reference TRBV7-2 and TRBJ1-1): GAGVSQSPSNKVTEKGKDVELRCDPISGHTALYWYRQSLGQGLEFLIYFQGNSAPDKSGLPSDRFSAERTGGSVSTLTIQRTQQEDSAVYLCASSLVRGRNTEAFFGQGTRLTVV.

This clone was recorded only once. The chain links TRBV7-9 to TRBJ1-3; D unclear. V shed 3 bases and J shed 0 bases, with 9 bases lying between them. The CDR3 covers 15 residues. Per the germline V gene, CDR1 is SEHNR and CDR2 is FQNEAQ (reference sequence). The CDR3 sequence: CASSLGRNSGNTIYF. CDR3 bases: TGTGCCAGCAGCTTGGGCAGGAACTCTGGAAACACCATATATTTT.

The V gene is TRBV6-1, the J gene TRBJ1-2, with D perhaps matching TRBD1 (6 bases). Germline CDR1 MNHNS, CDR2 SASEGT. The CDR3 extends over 13 amino acids. V was pared by 10 bases and J by 4 bases, with 16 bases between. CDR3: CATRQATSYGYTF. The CDR3 DNA reads TGTGCCACCCGACAGGCTACTTCCTATGGCTACACCTTC.

The genes are TRBV10-2 and TRBJ2-3, with 7 bases matching TRBD2. The CDR3 spans 13 residues. The V and J ends lost 7 bases and 0 bases, in that order; junction bases with no gene match: 1. Germline V gene lookup returns CDR1 WSHSY and CDR2 SAAADI. CDR3 coding DNA: TGCGCCAGCATTAGCGGGAGCACAGATACGCAGTATTTT. It yields the protein CASISGSTDTQYF.

DNA for the CDR3: TGTGCCAGCAGCTTAGAGGTAGGGGGACCCTACGAGCAGTACTTC. Encoded protein: CASSLEVGGPYEQYF. The chain recombines TRBV11-2 with TRBJ2-7, with a weak D call TRBD1 (6 bases). V was clipped by 0 bases and J by 2 bases, with 11 bases between them. CDR1 and CDR2 from the germline V gene are SGHAT and FQNNGV. CDR3 size: 15 residues. Full variable domain (outside the CDR3, taken from reference TRBV11-2 and TRBJ2-7): EAGVAQSPRYKIIEKRQSVAFWCNPISGHATLYWYQQILGQGPKLLIQFQNNGVVDDSQLPKDRFSAERLKGVDSTLKIQPAKLEDSAVYLCASSLEVGGPYEQYFGPGTRLTVT.

This chain connects TRBV5-1 to TRBJ2-2; 8 positions agree with TRBD1. The germline gives CDR1 SGHRS, CDR2 YFSETQ. The ends lost 2 bases at V and 3 bases at J; junction bases unmatched: 3. The CDR3 consists of 15 residues. The CDR3 reads CASSLGQGDTGELFF. In nucleotides, the CDR3 is TGCGCCAGCAGCTTAGGACAGGGCGACACCGGGGAGCTGTTTTTT.